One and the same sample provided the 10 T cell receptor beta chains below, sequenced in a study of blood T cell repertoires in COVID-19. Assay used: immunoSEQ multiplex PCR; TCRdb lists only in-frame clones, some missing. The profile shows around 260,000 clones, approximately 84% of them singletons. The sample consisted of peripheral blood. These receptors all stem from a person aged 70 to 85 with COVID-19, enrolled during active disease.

CDR3 sequence (DNA): TGCGCCAGCAGCAACGGACAGGGGCAGCCCCAGCATTTT. Residues: CASSNGQGQPQHF. The rearrangement links TRBV5-1 to TRBJ1-5, with TRBD1 matching over 9 bases. The germline CDR1 and CDR2 sequences are SGHRS and YFSETQ. The CDR3 is 13 residues long. Unmatched junction bases numbered 3, after V lost 4 bases and J lost 7 bases.

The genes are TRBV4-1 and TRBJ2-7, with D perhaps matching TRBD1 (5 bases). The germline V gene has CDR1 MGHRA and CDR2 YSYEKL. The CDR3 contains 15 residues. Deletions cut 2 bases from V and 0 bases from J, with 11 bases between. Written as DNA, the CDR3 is TGCGCCAGCAGCCAACCCGACAGAAACTCCTACGAGCAGTACTTC. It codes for CASSQPDRNSYEQYF.

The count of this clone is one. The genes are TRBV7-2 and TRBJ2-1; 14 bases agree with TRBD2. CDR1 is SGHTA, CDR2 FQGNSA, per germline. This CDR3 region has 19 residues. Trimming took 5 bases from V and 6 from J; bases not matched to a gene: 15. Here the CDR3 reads CASSRGGAGTSGSANEQFF. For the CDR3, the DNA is TGTGCCAGCAGCCGCGGGGGGGCGGGGACTAGCGGGAGCGCCAATGAGCAGTTCTTC. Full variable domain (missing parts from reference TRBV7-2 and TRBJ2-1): GAGVSQSPSNKVTEKGKDVELRCDPISGHTALYWYRQSLGQGLEFLIYFQGNSAPDKSGLPSDRFSAERTGGSVSTLTIQRTQQEDSAVYLCASSRGGAGTSGSANEQFFGPGTRLTVL.

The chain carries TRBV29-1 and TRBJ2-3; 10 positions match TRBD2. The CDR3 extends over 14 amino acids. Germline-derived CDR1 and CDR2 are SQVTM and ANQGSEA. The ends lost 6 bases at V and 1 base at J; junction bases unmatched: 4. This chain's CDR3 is CSVPLAGGTDTQYF. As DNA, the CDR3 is TGCAGCGTCCCTCTAGCGGGAGGCACAGATACGCAGTATTTT.

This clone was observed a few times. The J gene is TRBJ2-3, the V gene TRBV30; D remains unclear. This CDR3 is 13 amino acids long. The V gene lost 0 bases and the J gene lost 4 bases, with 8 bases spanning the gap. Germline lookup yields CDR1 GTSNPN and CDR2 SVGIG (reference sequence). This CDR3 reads CAWSVLSSDTQYF. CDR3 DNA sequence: TGTGCCTGGAGTGTACTAAGTTCAGATACGCAGTATTTT.

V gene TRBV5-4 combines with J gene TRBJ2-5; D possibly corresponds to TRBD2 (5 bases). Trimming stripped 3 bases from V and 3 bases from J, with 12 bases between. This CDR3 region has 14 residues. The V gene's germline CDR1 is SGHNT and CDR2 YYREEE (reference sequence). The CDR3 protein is CASSSPDGKETQYF. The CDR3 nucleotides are TGTGCCAGCAGCTCCCCGGACGGGAAAGAGACCCAGTACTTC.

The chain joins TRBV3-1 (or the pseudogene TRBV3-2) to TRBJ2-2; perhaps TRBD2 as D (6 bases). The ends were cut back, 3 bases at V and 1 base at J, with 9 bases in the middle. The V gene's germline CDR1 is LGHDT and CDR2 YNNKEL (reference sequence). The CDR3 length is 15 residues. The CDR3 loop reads CASSHVGGNTGELFF. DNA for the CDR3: TGTGCCAGCAGCCATGTCGGGGGGAACACCGGGGAGCTGTTTTTT.

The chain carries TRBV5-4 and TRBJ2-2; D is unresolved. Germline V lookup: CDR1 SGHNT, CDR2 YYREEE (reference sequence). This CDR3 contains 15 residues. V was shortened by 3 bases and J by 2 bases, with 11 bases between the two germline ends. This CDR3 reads CASSSPTPNTGELFF. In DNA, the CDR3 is TGTGCCAGCAGCTCCCCAACACCCAACACCGGGGAGCTGTTTTTT.

As DNA, the CDR3 is TGTGCCAGCAGTTTCTCTGTCCAAGAGACCCAGTACTTC. This gives the protein CASSFSVQETQYF. The chain couples TRBV12-3 or TRBV12-4 to TRBJ2-5; D is unresolved. Trimming cost V 3 bases and J 1 base, with 6 bases left between them. The CDR3 contains 13 residues.

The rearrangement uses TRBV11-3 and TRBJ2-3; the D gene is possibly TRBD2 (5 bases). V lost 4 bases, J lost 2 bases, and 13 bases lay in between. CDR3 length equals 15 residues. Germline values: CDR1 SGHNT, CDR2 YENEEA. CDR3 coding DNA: TGTGCCAGCAGCTCCACCGCGGGCTACACAGATACGCAGTATTTT. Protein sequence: CASSSTAGYTDTQYF. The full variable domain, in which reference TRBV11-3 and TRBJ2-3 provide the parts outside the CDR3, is EAGVVQSPRYKIIEKKQPVAFWCNPISGHNTLYWYLQNLGQGPELLIRYENEEAVDDSQLPKDRFSAERLKGVDSTLKIQPAELGDSAVYLCASSSTAGYTDTQYFGPGTRLTVL.